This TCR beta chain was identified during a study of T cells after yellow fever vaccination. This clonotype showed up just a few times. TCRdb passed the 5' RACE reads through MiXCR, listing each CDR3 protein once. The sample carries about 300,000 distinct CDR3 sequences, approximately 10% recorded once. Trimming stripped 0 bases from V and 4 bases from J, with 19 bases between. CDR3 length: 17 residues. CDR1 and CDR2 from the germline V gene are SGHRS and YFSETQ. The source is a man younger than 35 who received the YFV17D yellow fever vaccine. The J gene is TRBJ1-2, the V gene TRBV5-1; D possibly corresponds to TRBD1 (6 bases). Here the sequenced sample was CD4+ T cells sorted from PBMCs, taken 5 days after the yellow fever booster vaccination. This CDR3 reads CASSLVPGDIDSYGYTF. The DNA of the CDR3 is TGCGCCAGCAGCTTGGTTCCCGGGGACATTGACTCCTATGGCTACACCTTC.